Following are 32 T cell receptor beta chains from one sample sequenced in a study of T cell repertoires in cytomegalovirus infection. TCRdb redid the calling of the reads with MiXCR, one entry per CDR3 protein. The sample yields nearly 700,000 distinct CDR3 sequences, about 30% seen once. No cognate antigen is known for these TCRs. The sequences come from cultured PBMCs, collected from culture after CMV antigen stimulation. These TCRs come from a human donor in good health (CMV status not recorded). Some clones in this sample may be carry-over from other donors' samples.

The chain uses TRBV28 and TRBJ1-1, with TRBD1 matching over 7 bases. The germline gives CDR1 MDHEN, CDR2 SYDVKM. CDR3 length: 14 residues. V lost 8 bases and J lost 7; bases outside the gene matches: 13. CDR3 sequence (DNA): TGTGCCAGCTCTCTATTGGGCCAGGGGGTTGAAGCTTTCTTT. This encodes CASSLLGQGVEAFF.

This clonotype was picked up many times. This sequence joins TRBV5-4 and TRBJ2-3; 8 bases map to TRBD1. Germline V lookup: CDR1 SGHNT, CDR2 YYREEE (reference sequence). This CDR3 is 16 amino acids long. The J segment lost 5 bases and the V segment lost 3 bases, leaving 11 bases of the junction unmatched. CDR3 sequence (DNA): TGTGCCAGCAGCTCTTCGTCAGGGGGCTTTGAAGATACGCAGTATTTT. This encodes CASSSSSGGFEDTQYF. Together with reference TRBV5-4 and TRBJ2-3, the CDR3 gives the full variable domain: ETGVTQSPTHLIKTRGQQVTLRCSSQSGHNTVSWYQQALGQGPQFIFQYYREEENGRGNFPPRFSGLQFPNYSSELNVNALELDDSALYLCASSSSSGGFEDTQYFGPGTRLTVL.

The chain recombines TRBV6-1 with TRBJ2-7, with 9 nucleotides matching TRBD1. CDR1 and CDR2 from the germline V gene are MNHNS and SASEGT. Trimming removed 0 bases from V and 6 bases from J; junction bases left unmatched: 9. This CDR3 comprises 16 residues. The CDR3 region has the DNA TGTGCCAGCAGTGAAGCCCCTGGGACAGGGACAAGCGAGCAGTACTTC. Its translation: CASSEAPGTGTSEQYF.

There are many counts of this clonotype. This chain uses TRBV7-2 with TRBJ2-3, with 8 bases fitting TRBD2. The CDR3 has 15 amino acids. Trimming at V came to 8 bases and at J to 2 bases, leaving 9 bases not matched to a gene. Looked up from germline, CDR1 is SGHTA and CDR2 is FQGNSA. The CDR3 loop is CASSQRGPYTDTQYF. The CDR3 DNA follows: TGTGCCAGCTCCCAGCGGGGGCCCTACACAGATACGCAGTATTTT.

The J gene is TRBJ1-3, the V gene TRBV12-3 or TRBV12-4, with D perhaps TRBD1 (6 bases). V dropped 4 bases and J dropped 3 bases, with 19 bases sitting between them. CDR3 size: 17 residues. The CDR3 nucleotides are TGTGCCAGCAGTTCCTCGATCGGGGGCTTCGGTGGAAACACCATATATTTT. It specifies CASSSSIGGFGGNTIYF.

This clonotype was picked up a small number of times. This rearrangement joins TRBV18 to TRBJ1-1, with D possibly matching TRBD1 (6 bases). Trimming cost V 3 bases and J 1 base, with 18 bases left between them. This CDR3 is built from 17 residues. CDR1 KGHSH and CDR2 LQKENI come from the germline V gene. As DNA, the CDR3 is TGTGCCAGCTCACCGACTTCCCGAGGGGACACGAACACTGAAGCTTTCTTT. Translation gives CASSPTSRGDTNTEAFF.

The CDR3 sequence: CASSLAQGNGQFF. The CDR3 nucleotides read TGTGCCAGCAGCTTAGCGCAGGGGAACGGGCAGTTCTTC. The chain uses TRBV7-6 and TRBJ2-1, with D possibly TRBD1 on 6 matching bases. Germline CDR1 and CDR2: SGHVS and FNYEAQ. Between the trimmed V and J ends, which lost 0 bases and 12 bases, there was a span of 12 bases. This CDR3 is 13 amino acids long.

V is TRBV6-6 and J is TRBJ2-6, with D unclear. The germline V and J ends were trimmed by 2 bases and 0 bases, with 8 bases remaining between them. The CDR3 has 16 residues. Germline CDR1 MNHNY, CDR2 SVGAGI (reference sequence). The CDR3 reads CASSYARGSGANVLTF. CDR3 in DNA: TGTGCCAGCAGTTACGCGAGAGGCTCTGGGGCCAACGTCCTGACTTTC.

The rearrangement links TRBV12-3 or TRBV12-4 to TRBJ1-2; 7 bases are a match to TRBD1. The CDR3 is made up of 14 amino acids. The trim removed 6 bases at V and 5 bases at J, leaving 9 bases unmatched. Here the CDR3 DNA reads TGTGCCAGCAGACCCCGGACAGGATTATATGGCTACACCTTC. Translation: CASRPRTGLYGYTF.

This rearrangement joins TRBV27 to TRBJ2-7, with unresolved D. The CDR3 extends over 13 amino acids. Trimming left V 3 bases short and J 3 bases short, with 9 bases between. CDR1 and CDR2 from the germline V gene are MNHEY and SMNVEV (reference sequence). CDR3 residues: CASSFMSGYEQYF. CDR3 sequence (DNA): TGTGCCAGCAGTTTTATGTCGGGCTACGAGCAGTACTTC.

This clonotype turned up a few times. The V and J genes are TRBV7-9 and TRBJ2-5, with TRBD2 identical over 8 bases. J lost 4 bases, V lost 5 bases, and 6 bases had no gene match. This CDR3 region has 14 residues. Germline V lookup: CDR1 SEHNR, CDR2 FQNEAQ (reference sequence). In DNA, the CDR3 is TGTGCCAGCAGCGTGGGACTAGACGGAGAGACCCAGTACTTC. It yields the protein CASSVGLDGETQYF. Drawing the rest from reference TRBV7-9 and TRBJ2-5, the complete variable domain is DTGVSQNPRHKITKRGQNVTFRCDPISEHNRLYWYRQTLGQGPEFLTYFQNEAQLEKSRLLSDRFSAERPKGSFSTLEIQRTEQGDSAMYLCASSVGLDGETQYFGPGTRLLVL.

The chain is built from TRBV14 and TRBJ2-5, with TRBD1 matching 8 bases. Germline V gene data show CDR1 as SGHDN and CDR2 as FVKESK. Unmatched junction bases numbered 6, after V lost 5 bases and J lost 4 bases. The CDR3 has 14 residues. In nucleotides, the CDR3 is TGTGCCAGCAGCGTGCCAGGGGGCGGAGAGACCCAGTACTTC. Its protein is CASSVPGGGETQYF.

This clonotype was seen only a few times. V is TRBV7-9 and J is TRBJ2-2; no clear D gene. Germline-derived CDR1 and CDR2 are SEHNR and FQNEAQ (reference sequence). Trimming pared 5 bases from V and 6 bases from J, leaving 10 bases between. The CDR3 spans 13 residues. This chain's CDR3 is CASSRLGSGELFF. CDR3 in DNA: TGTGCCAGCAGCCGTCTCGGCTCCGGGGAGCTGTTTTTT.

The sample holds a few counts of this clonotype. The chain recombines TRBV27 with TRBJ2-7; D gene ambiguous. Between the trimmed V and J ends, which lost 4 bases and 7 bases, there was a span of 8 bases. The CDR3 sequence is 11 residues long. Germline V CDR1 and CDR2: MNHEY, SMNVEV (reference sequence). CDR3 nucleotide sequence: TGTGCCAGCAGTTCTTTTGGTGAGCAGTACTTC. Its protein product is CASSSFGEQYF.

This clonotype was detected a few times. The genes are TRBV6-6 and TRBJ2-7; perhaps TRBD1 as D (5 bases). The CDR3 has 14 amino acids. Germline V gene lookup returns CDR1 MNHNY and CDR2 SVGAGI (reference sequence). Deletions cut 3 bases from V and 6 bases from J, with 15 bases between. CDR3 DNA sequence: TGTGCCAGCAGTTATGGTGGGGCCGACTCCGAGCAGTACTTC. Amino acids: CASSYGGADSEQYF.

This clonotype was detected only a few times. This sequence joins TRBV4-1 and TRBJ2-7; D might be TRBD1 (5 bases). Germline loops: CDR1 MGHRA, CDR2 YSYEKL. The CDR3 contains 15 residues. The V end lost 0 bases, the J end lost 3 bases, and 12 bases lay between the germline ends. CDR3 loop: CASSQDQGVLYEQYF. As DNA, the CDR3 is TGCGCCAGCAGCCAAGATCAAGGGGTTCTCTACGAGCAGTACTTC.

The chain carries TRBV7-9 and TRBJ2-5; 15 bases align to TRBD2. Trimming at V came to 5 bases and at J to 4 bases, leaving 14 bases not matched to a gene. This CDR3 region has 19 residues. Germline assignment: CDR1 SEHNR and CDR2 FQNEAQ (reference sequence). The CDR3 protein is CASSRGLAGGNELRETQYF. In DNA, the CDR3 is TGTGCCAGCAGCCGTGGACTAGCGGGAGGGAACGAACTTAGAGAGACCCAGTACTTC.

CDR3 loop: CASSQGTSGGPEQFF. Here the CDR3 DNA reads TGTGCCAGCAGCCAAGGGACTAGCGGGGGTCCCGAGCAGTTCTTC. The chain couples TRBV3-1 to TRBJ2-1; 13 bases line up with TRBD2. The V and J ends lost 1 base and 10 bases, in that order; junction bases with no gene match: 4. CDR3 size: 15 residues. Germline V gene lookup returns CDR1 LGHDT and CDR2 YNNKEL (reference sequence).

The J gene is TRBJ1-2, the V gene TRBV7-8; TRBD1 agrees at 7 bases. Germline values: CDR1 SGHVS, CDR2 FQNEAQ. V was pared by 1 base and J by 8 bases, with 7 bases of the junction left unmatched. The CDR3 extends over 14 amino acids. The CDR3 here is CASSLDEGAGGYTF. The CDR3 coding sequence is TGTGCCAGCAGCTTAGATGAGGGGGCAGGGGGCTACACCTTC.

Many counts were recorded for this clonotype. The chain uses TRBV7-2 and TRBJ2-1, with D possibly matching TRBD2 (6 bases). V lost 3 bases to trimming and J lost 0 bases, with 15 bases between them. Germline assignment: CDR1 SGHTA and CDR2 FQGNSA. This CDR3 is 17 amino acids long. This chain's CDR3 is CASSLSLGGSSYNEQFF. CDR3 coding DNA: TGTGCCAGCAGCTTGTCTCTCGGAGGGAGCTCCTACAATGAGCAGTTCTTC.

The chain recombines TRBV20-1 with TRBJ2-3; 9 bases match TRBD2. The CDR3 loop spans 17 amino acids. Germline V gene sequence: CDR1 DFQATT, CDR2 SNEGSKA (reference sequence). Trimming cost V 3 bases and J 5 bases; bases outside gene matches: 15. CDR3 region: CSASIWIAGEVVDTQYF. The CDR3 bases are TGCAGTGCTAGTATATGGATAGCGGGAGAGGTTGTAGATACGCAGTATTTT.

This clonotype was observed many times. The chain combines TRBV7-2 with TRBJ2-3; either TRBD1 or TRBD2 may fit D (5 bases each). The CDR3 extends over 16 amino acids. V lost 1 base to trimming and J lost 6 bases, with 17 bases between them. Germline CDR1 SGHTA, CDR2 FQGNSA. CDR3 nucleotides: TGTGCCAGCAGCTTAGACAGGACGCCCGAGGGGGATACGCAGTATTTT. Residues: CASSLDRTPEGDTQYF.

CDR3 loop: CASSLESGMSTDTQYF. The CDR3 nucleotides are TGTGCCAGCAGCTTAGAGAGCGGGATGAGCACAGATACGCAGTATTTT. The chain carries TRBV11-2 and TRBJ2-3; 7 bases match TRBD2. V gave up 0 bases and J gave up 0 bases; unmatched junction bases: 3. From germline, CDR1 is SGHAT and CDR2 FQNNGV. The CDR3 consists of 16 residues.

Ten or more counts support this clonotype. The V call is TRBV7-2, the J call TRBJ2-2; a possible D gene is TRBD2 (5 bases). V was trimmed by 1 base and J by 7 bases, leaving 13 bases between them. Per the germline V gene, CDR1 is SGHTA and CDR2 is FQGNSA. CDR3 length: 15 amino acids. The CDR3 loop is CASSLESGGGGELFF. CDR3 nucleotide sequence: TGTGCCAGCAGCTTAGAGTCAGGAGGTGGCGGGGAGCTGTTTTTT.

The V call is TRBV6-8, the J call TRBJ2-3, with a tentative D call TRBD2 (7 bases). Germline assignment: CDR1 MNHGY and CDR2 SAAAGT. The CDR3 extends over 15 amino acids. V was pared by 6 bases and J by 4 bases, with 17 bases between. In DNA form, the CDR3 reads TGTGCCAGCAGGAGGGGGGGTCGGGGGCCAGATACGCAGTATTTT. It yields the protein CASRRGGRGPDTQYF.

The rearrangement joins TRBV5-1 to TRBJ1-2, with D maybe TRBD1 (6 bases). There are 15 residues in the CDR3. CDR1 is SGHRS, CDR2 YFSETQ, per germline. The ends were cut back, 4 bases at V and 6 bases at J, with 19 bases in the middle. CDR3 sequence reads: CASSHLPGGKNGYTF. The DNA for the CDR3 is TGCGCCAGCAGCCATCTCCCGGGGGGCAAGAATGGCTACACCTTC.

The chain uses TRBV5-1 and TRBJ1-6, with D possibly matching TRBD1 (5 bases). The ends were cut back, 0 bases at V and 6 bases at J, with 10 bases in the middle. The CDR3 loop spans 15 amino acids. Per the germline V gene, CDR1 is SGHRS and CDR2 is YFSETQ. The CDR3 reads CASSLEPDTNSPLHF. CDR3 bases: TGCGCCAGCAGCTTGGAGCCGGACACTAATTCACCCCTCCACTTT.

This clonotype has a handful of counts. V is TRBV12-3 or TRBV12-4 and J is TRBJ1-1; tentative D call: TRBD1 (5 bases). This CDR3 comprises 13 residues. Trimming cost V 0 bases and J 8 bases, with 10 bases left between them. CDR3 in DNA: TGTGCCAGCAGTTTAGCGCAAGGGGTAGAAGCTTTCTTT. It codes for CASSLAQGVEAFF.

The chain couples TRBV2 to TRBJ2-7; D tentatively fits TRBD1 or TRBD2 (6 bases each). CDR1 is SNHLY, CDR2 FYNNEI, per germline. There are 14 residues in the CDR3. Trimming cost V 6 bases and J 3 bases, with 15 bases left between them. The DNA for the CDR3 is TGTGCCAGCAGCGCGACAGGAGGGTACTACGAGCAGTACTTC. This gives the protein CASSATGGYYEQYF.

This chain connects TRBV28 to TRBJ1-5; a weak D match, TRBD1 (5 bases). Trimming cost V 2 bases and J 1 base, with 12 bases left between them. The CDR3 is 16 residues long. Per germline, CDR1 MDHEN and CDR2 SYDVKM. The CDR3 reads CASSLVWGNSNQPQHF. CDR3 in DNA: TGTGCCAGCAGTTTAGTCTGGGGGAACAGCAATCAGCCCCAGCATTTT.

The CDR3 coding sequence is TGCAGCGTTGAGTCGCGGGACGGGGAGCTGTTTTTT. It yields the protein CSVESRDGELFF. The chain uses TRBV29-1 and TRBJ2-2, with D possibly being TRBD2 (6 bases). The CDR3 is 12 residues long. Trimming removed 3 bases at V and 7 bases at J, with 9 bases between. Germline-derived CDR1 and CDR2 are SQVTM and ANQGSEA.

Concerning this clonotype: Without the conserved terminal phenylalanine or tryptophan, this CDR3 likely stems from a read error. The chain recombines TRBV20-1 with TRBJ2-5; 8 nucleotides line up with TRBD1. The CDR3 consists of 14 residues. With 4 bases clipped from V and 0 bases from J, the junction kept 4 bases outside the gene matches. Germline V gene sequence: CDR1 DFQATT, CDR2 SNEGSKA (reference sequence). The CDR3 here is CSATGTGYQETQYL. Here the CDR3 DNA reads TGCAGTGCTACGGGGACAGGCTACCAAGAGACCCAGTACCTC.